This T cell receptor (beta chain) was identified during a study of cytomegalovirus exposure and HLA in healthy donors. PCR employed 60 Vbeta and 13 Jbeta primers. Using immunoSEQ multiplex PCR, the repertoire was profiled, and TCRdb retains in-frame clones only, with some absent. The profile shows around 160,000 clones, roughly three quarters of them singletons. The CDR3 spans 14 residues. The V gene lost 4 bases and the J gene lost 10 bases, with 17 bases spanning the gap. Germline V lookup: CDR1 WNHNN, CDR2 SYGVQD (reference sequence). Sequencing was performed on PBMCs. This TCR came from a woman between 40 and 55 years old in good health and CMV-seropositive. The V and J genes are TRBV10-1 and TRBJ2-1; D perhaps matches TRBD1 (5 bases). The CDR3 spells CASSGATLSGEQFF. CDR3 coding DNA: TGCGCCAGCAGTGGGGCTACCCTCTCAGGGGAGCAGTTCTTC.